The 21 T cell receptor beta chains below come from one sample, sequenced in a study of blood T cells in healthy people across ages. A second PCR of about 7 to 11 cycles used a sample-barcoded 5' primer and a J-beta primer mix. TCRdb re-called the 5' RACE reads through MiXCR, storing one row per CDR3 protein. The profile covers around 800,000 distinct CDR3 sequences, with roughly 26% appearing a single time and roughly 3.1% taken by the ten largest. These data also formed part of another study, on T cells of mothers and their children.

Sequencing was carried out using blood. The receptors shown here come from a boy aged 5-17 years in good health.

This clonotype has only a few counts. The V gene is TRBV27, the J gene TRBJ2-7; tentative D call: TRBD1 (6 bases). This CDR3 region has 16 residues. Trimming took off 4 bases at V and 2 bases at J, with 18 bases between the two ends. The germline V gene encodes CDR1 MNHEY and CDR2 SMNVEV (reference sequence). CDR3 amino acids: CASSSIQGNLAYEQYF. The DNA of the CDR3 is TGTGCCAGCAGTTCCATACAGGGCAACCTAGCCTACGAGCAGTACTTC.

This clonotype was seen a few times. At one end, the junction sequence differs from germline, possibly due to a read error. This chain uses TRBV5-1 with TRBJ2-1; D tentatively reads TRBD1 or TRBD2 (5 bases each). The V gene's germline CDR1 is SGHRS and CDR2 YFSETQ. The CDR3 has 14 amino acids. The CDR3 protein is CASSLNRDSGFGTF. CDR3 in DNA: TGCGCCAGCAGCTTGAATAGGGATTCGGGTTTCGGGACCTTC.

In this sample, this clonotype turned up many times. J is TRBJ1-2 and V is TRBV29-1, with a tentative D call TRBD1 (6 bases). CDR3 length: 13 amino acids. Trimming pared 2 bases from V and 7 bases from J, leaving 14 bases between. Germline CDR1 is SQVTM and CDR2 is ANQGSEA. The CDR3 region is CSVERTALGGYTF. CDR3 nucleotides: TGCAGCGTTGAAAGGACAGCCCTCGGTGGCTACACCTTC.

The rearrangement links TRBV7-2 to TRBJ2-5, with unresolved D. Germline loops: CDR1 SGHTA, CDR2 FQGNSA. The V and J ends lost 2 bases and 5 bases respectively, with 15 bases between them. CDR3 length: 15 residues. CDR3 loop: CASSLLLSGGETQYF. The CDR3 DNA follows: TGTGCCAGCAGCTTACTCCTGTCAGGTGGGGAGACCCAGTACTTC.

V gene TRBV12-3 or TRBV12-4 combines with J gene TRBJ1-1; no reliable D call. V dropped 2 bases and J dropped 1 base, with 8 bases sitting between them. There are 14 residues in the CDR3. The CDR3, as DNA: TGTGCCAGCAGTTTAAGGCTACAGAACACTGAAGCTTTCTTT. It encodes CASSLRLQNTEAFF.

The chain recombines TRBV5-1 with TRBJ1-4; weak D call: TRBD1 (5 bases). V gave up 7 bases and J gave up 4 bases, with 17 bases separating them. CDR3 length: 15 amino acids. Germline CDR1 reads SGHRS; CDR2 reads YFSETQ. This CDR3 is CASGESGTVNEKLFF. DNA of the CDR3: TGCGCCAGCGGGGAGAGCGGGACGGTTAATGAAAAACTGTTTTTT.

The chain couples TRBV12-3 or TRBV12-4 to TRBJ2-1, with TRBD1 matching over 10 bases. Losses at the gene ends were 6 bases for V and 6 bases for J; bases not matched to a gene: 8. The CDR3 runs to 15 residues. The DNA for the CDR3 is TGTGCCAGCAGCCCCGGGACAGGGGTAGGCAATGAGCAGTTCTTC. This sequence encodes CASSPGTGVGNEQFF.

The V call is TRBV5-1, the J call TRBJ1-2; 12 nucleotides line up with TRBD1. V trimming: 4 bases; J trimming: 7 bases; junction bases outside the gene matches: 11. Germline CDR1 reads SGHRS; CDR2 reads YFSETQ. The CDR3 has 16 amino acids. The CDR3, as DNA: TGCGCCAGCAGCCGCCCGGGACAGGGGGCAATTAGTGGCTACACCTTC. This sequence encodes CASSRPGQGAISGYTF.

This clonotype was counted at least ten times. The chain has TRBV29-1 and TRBJ2-4; D is possibly TRBD1 (6 bases). The CDR3 runs 14 residues. Looked up from germline, CDR1 is SQVTM and CDR2 is ANQGSEA. V was shortened by 2 bases and J by 2 bases, with 10 bases between the two germline ends. The CDR3 region is CSVENRVSKNIQYF. CDR3 bases: TGCAGCGTTGAAAACAGGGTGTCCAAAAACATTCAGTACTTC.

The chain has TRBV20-1 and TRBJ1-5; maybe TRBD1 (5 bases). The CDR3 runs 13 residues. The germline CDR1 and CDR2 sequences are DFQATT and SNEGSKA (reference sequence). The DNA of the CDR3 is TGCAGCATGCGGGGGAGTGATAATCAGCCCCAGCATTTT. Translated, it gives CSMRGSDNQPQHF.

The sample holds a few counts of this clonotype. CDR3 loop: CASSQGRGTDTQYF. The CDR3 coding sequence is TGCGCCAGCAGCCAAGGGCGGGGGACAGATACGCAGTATTTT. The V and J genes are TRBV4-1 and TRBJ2-3, with TRBD2 matching 7 bases. This CDR3 comprises 14 residues. Germline assignment: CDR1 MGHRA and CDR2 YSYEKL. V lost 1 base, J lost 3 bases, and 1 base stayed unmatched.

Concerning this clonotype itself: The DNA is omitted, as the CDR3 cannot be located on it reliably, and the CDR3 follows TCRdb's listing. The chain carries TRBV7-3 and TRBJ2-7; TRBD1 is the table's D call, not checked against the DNA. Germline loops: CDR1 SGHTA, CDR2 FQGTGA. With termini counted, the CDR3 has 15 amino acids. CDR3 residues: CASSFGPGHSYEQYF.

This chain joins TRBV20-1 and TRBJ2-4; maybe TRBD1 (6 bases). The CDR3 spans 15 residues. Germline-derived CDR1 and CDR2 are DFQATT and SNEGSKA (reference sequence). The V and J ends lost 0 bases and 6 bases respectively, with 15 bases between them. The CDR3 protein is CSAREGSRGGNIQYF. CDR3 in DNA: TGCAGTGCTAGAGAGGGGTCCAGGGGCGGAAACATTCAGTACTTC.

This clonotype has a count of ten or more. The chain has TRBV2 and TRBJ2-7, with TRBD2 as a possible D gene (5 bases). Germline lookup yields CDR1 SNHLY and CDR2 FYNNEI. The CDR3 contains 11 residues. Between the trimmed V and J ends, which lost 7 bases and 2 bases, there was a span of 6 bases. DNA for the CDR3: TGTGCCAGCACGGAGGCCTACGAGCAGTACTTC. The encoded protein is CASTEAYEQYF.

This clonotype turned up a few times. J is TRBJ2-3 and V is TRBV10-3; D possibly uses TRBD1 or TRBD2 (6 bases each). CDR3 size: 13 residues. V lost 11 bases and J 5 bases, leaving 17 bases between the germline ends. The V gene's germline CDR1 is ENHRY and CDR2 SYGVKD. The DNA of the CDR3 is TGTGCCGCTGGAGGGGGGCCGGGAGATACGCAGTATTTT. Amino acids: CAAGGGPGDTQYF.

The gene calls are TRBV20-1 and TRBJ2-4, with D perhaps matching TRBD1 (5 bases). With 3 bases removed from V and 6 bases from J, the gap between germline ends came to 12 bases. CDR3 length: 13 amino acids. Germline-derived CDR1 and CDR2 are DFQATT and SNEGSKA (reference sequence). This CDR3 reads CSARGPSVNIQYF. In DNA, the CDR3 is TGCAGTGCTAGGGGGCCCTCGGTAAACATTCAGTACTTC.

The V and J genes are TRBV5-1 and TRBJ2-5; 9 bases line up with TRBD1. Matching the DNA end better, TRBJ2-1 makes the J call doubtful. The CDR3 has 16 amino acids. The V gene's germline CDR1 is SGHRS and CDR2 YFSETQ. CDR3 protein: CASSLLGTGMGNEQFF. CDR3 nucleotides: TGCGCCAGCAGCTTGCTCGGGACAGGGATGGGAAATGAGCAGTTCTTC.

This clonotype has only a few counts. The chain employs TRBV7-8 and TRBJ1-2; 11 bases fit TRBD1. Germline CDR1 reads SGHVS; CDR2 reads FQNEAQ. The V and J ends lost 5 bases and 8 bases, in that order; junction bases with no gene match: 10. The CDR3 runs to 15 residues. The CDR3 nucleotides read TGTGCCAGCAGCCCCCGCGGACAGGGGGCGGGCGGCTACACCTTC. It yields the protein CASSPRGQGAGGYTF.

This clonotype occurred a few times. The V and J genes are TRBV29-1 and TRBJ1-1; D gene ambiguous. V was trimmed by 6 bases and J by 4 bases, leaving 21 bases between them. CDR3 length equals 15 residues. The germline gives CDR1 SQVTM, CDR2 ANQGSEA. For the CDR3, the DNA is TGCAGCGTCCCGCCCCCCACTTCAGGAACCACTGAAGCTTTCTTT. This sequence encodes CSVPPPTSGTTEAFF.

In its sample, this clonotype was seen a few times. Compared with germline, one end of the junction differs, possibly owing to a read error. V usage is TRBV7-9 and J usage is TRBJ1-1, with 10 nucleotides matching TRBD1. The CDR3 runs to 18 residues. Germline CDR1 reads SEHNR; CDR2 reads FQNEAQ (reference sequence). CDR3 DNA sequence: TGCGCCAGCAGCTTAGACAGGGGGCGCGAGGGGGTCATGGCTGAAGCTTTCTTT. Translation gives CASSLDRGREGVMAEAFF.

This clonotype was seen a single time. V gene TRBV5-1 combines with J gene TRBJ2-2; TRBD2 aligns across 10 bases. Germline-derived CDR1 and CDR2 are SGHRS and YFSETQ. This CDR3 has 15 amino acids. V was clipped by 6 bases and J by 6 bases; unmatched bases: 8. The CDR3 DNA reads TGCGCCAGCAACACGGAGCGGGAGGGTTCCGGGGAGCTGTTTTTT. Translation gives CASNTEREGSGELFF.